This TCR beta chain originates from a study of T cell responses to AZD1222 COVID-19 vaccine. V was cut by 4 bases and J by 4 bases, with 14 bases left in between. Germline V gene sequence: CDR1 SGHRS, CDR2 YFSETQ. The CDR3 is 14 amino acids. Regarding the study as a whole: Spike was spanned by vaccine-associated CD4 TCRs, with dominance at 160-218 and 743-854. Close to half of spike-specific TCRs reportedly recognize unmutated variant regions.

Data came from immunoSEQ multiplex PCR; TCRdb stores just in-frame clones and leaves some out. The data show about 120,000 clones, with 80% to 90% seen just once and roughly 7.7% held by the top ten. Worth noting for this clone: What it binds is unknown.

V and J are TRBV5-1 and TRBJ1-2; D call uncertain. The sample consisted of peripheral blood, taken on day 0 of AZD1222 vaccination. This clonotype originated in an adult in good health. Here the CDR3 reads CASSQQSRAYGYTF. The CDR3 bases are TGCGCCAGCAGCCAACAGAGTCGGGCCTATGGCTACACCTTC.